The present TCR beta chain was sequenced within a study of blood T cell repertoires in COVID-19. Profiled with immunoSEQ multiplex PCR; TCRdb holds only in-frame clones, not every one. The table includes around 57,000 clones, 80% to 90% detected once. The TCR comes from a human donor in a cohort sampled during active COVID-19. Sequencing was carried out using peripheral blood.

CDR3 sequence: CSAGQAATNEKLFF. DNA for the CDR3: TGCAGCGCCGGACAGGCTGCAACTAATGAAAAACTGTTTTTT. The rearrangement uses TRBV29-1 and TRBJ1-4; 7 bases match TRBD1. V was clipped by 7 bases and J by 0 bases; unmatched bases: 5. In germline, CDR1 is SQVTM, CDR2 ANQGSEA. This CDR3 has 14 residues.